The clone carrying this T cell receptor (beta chain) appeared a few times. Its antigen remains unknown. This entry comes from a study of response to subunit inactivated influenza vaccine. V shed 8 bases, J shed 9 bases, and the junction held 6 bases outside the gene matches. The CDR3 contains 12 residues. Germline lookup yields CDR1 DFQATT and CDR2 SNEGSKA (reference sequence). TCRdb reanalysed the RT-PCR reads using MiXCR and keeps one entry per CDR3 protein. The sample lists 750,000 to 850,000 distinct CDR3 sequences; about 18% were seen once. Overall study findings and caveats: That few new T cells are recruited by each seasonal influenza vaccination was the authors' suggestion.

The genes are TRBV20-1 and TRBJ2-1; TRBD2 agrees at 11 bases. This receptor was identified in a man aged 45-65 years who received an inactivated influenza vaccine. This material consisted of PBMCs from blood, taken roughly 5 days after vaccination. CDR3 DNA sequence: TGCAGTTCCGGGGGACTAGCGGTTGAGCAGTTCTTC. This translates into CSSGGLAVEQFF.